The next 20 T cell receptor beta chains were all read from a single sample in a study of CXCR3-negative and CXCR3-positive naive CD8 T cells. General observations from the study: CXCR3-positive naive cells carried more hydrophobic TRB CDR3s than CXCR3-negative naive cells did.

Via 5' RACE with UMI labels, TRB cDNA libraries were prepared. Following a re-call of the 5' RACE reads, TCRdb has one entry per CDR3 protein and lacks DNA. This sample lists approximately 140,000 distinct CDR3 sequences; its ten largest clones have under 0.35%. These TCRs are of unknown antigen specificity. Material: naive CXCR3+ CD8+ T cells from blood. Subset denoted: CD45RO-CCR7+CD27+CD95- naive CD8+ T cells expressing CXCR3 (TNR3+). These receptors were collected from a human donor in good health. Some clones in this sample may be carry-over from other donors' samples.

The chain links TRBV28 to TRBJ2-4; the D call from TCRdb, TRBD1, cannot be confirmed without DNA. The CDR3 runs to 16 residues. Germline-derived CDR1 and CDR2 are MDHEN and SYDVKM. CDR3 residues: CASSLSNGGRENIQYF.

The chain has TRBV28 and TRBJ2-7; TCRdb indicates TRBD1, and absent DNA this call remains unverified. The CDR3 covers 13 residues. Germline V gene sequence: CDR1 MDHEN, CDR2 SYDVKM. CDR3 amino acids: CASSPSPGYEQYF.

CDR3 sequence: CSVDEGSGNTIYF. The J gene is TRBJ1-3, the V gene TRBV29-1. CDR1 SQVTM and CDR2 ANQGSEA come from the germline V gene. This CDR3 contains 13 residues.

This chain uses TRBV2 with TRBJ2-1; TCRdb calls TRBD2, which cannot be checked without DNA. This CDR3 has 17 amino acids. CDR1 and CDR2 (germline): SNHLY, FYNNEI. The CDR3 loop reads CASTSGLAGGRYNEQFF.

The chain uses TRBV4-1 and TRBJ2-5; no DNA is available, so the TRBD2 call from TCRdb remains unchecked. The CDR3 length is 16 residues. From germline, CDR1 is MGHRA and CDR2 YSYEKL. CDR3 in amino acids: CASSQGPAGDQETQYF.

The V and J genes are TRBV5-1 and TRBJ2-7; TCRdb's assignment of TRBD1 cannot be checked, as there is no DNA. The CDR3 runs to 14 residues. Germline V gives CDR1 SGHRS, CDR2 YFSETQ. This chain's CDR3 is CASSLGTGTYEQYF.

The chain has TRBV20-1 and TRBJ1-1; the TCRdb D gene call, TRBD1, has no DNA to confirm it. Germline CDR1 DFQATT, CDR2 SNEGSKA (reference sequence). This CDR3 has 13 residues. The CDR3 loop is CSAWTETSAEAFF.

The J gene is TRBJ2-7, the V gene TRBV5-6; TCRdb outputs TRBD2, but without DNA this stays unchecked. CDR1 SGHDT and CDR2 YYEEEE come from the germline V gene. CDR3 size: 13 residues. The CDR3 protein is CASSWAGGYEQYF.

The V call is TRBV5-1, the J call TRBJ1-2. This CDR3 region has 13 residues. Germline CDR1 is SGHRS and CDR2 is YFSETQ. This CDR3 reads CASSLDNHGGYTF. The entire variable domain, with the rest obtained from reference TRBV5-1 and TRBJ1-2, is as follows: KAGVTQTPRYLIKTRGQQVTLSCSPISGHRSVSWYQQTPGQGLQFLFEYFSETQRNKGNFPGRFSGRQFSNSRSEMNVSTLELGDSALYLCASSLDNHGGYTFGSGTRLTVV.

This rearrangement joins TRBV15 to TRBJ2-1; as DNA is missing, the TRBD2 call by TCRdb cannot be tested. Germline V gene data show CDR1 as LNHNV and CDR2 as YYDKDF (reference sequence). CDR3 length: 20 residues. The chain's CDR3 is CATSRGRWSSGSMAYNEQFF.

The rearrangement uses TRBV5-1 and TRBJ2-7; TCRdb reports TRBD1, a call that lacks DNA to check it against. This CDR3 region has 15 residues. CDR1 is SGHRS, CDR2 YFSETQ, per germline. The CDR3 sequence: CASSLNRQGAYEQYF.

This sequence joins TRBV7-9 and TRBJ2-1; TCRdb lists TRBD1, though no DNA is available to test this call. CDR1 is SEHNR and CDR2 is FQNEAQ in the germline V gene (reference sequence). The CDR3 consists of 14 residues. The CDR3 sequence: CASSTGGGLLEQFF.

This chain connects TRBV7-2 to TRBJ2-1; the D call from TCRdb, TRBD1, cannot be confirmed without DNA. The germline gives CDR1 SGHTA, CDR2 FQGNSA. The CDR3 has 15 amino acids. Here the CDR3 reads CASSLVDGGLNEQFF.

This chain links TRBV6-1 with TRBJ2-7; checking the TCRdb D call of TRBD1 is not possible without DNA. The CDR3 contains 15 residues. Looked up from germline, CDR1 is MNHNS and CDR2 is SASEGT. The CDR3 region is CASSYRDGDSYEQYF.

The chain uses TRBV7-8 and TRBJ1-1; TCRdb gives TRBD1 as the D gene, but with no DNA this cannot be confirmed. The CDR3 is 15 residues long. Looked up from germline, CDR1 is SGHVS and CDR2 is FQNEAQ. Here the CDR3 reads CASSLEARGRTEAFF.

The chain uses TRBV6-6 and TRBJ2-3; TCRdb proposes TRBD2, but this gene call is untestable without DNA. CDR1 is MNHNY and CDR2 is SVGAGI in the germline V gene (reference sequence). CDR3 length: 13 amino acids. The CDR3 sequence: CASRRSGTDTQYF.

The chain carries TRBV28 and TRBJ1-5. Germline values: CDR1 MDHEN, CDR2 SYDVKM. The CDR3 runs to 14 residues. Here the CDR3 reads CASSFTNINQPQHF.

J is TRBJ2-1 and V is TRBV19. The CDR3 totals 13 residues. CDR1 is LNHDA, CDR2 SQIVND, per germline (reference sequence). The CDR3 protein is CASSIDDYNEQFF.

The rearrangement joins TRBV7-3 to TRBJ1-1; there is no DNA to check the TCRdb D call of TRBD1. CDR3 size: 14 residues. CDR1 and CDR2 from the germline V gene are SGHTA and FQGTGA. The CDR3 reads CASSLTGANTEAFF.

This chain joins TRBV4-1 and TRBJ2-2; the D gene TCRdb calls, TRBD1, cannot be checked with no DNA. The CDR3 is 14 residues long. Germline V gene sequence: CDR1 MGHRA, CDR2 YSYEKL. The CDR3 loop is CASSQGAGQWELFF.